This record concerns one T cell receptor (beta chain) sequence. Germline-derived CDR1 and CDR2 are SGDLS and YYNGEE. Trimming removed 3 bases from V and 4 bases from J; junction bases left unmatched: 12. The CDR3 covers 17 residues. How the authors handled the data: Reference gene primer amplification yielded estimated nucleated cell counts. Measured with immunoSEQ multiplex PCR; TCRdb has only the in-frame clones, and not every one. V and J calls plus clone size are reproduced from that table; the DNA served to infer D and trimming. Among some 29,000 clones, 89% were seen once, and the ten largest hold about 3.4%. This record belongs to a study of blood T cell repertoires in COVID-19. Study background: Spain, Italy and the United States supplied samples that represented acute and convalescent COVID-19. Sample material is recorded as cDNA or gDNA derived from T cells, B-cell-depleted T cells, or PBMCs.

The specimen was peripheral blood. The chain couples TRBV9 to TRBJ1-1; 10 bases map to TRBD1. The TCR sequence derives from a human donor in a cohort sampled during active COVID-19. CDR3 sequence (DNA): TGTGCCAGCAGCGCTCGGGACAGGGGTTCTATGGGCACTGAAGCTTTCTTT. Protein sequence: CASSARDRGSMGTEAFF.